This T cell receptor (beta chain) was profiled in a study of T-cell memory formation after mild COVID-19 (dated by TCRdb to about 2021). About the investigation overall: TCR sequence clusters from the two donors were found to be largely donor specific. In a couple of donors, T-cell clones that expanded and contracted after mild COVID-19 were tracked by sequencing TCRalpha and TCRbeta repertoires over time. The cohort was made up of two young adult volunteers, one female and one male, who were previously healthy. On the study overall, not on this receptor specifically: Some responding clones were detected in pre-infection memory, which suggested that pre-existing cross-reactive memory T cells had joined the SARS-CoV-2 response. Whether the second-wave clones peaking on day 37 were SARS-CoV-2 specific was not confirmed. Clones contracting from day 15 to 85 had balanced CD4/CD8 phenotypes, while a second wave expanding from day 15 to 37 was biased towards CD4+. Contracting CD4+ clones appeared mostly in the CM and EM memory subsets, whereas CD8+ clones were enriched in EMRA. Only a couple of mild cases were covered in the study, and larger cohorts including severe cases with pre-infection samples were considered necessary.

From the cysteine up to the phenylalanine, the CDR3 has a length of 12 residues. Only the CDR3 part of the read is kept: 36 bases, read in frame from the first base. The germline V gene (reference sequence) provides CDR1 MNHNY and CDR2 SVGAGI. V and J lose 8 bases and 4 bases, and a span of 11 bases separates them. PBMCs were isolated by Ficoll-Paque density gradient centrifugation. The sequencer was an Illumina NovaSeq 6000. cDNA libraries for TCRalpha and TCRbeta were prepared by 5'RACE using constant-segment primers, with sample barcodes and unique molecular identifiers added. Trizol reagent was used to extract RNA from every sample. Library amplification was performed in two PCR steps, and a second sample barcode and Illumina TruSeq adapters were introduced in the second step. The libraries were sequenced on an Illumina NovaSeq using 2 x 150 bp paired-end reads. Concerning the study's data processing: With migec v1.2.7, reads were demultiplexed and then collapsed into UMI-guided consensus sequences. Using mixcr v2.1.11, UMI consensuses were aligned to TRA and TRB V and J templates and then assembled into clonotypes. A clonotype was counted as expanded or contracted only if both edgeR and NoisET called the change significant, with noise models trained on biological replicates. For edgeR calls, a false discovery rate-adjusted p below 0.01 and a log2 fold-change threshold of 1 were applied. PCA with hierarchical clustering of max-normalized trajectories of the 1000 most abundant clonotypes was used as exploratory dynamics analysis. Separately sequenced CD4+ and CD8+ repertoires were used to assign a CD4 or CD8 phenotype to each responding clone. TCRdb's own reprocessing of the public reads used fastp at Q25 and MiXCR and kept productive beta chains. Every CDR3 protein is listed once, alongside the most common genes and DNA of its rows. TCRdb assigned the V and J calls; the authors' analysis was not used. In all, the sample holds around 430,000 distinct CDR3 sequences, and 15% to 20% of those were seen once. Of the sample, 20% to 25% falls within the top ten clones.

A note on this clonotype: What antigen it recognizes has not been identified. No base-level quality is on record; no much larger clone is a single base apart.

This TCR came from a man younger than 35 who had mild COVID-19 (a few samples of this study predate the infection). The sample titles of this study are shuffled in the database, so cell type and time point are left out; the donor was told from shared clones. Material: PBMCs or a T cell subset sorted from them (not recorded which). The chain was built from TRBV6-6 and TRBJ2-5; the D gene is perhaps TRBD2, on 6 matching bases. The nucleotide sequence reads TGTGCCAGCGCGGGATCAAGAGAGACCCAGTACTTC. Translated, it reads CASAGSRETQYF.